This T cell receptor (beta chain) was recorded in a study of T cells in Graves' hyperthyroidism and ophthalmopathy. RNA transcripts yielded amplified TCR beta CDR3 regions. Researchers ran a first-round RT-PCR on the TCR CDR3 using the HTBI primer set. One entry per CDR3 protein results from TCRdb running MiXCR on the multiplex PCR reads. In the table there are around 290,000 distinct CDR3 sequences, approximately 15% of which are singletons. V was trimmed by 0 bases and J by 4 bases, leaving 14 bases between them. Germline CDR1 is SGHRS and CDR2 is YFSETQ. The CDR3 runs to 17 residues. Using around 10 ml of fresh peripheral blood, PBMCs were prepared. Study-level results: Patients with ophthalmopathy were separated from those with stable hyperthyroidism by a 13 V-J model.

This clonotype was detected ten times or more. Its target is not known. The sequence was collected from a woman aged 55-69 years with Graves' ophthalmopathy. Sequencing input: blood. The V call is TRBV5-1, the J call TRBJ2-6; D gene uncertain. The CDR3 reads CASSLAKGAFGANVLTF. The DNA of the CDR3 is TGCGCCAGCAGCTTGGCTAAGGGTGCGTTCGGGGCCAACGTCCTGACTTTC. Full variable domain (remainder filled in from reference TRBV5-1 and TRBJ2-6): KAGVTQTPRYLIKTRGQQVTLSCSPISGHRSVSWYQQTPGQGLQFLFEYFSETQRNKGNFPGRFSGRQFSNSRSEMNVSTLELGDSALYLCASSLAKGAFGANVLTFGAGSRLTVL.